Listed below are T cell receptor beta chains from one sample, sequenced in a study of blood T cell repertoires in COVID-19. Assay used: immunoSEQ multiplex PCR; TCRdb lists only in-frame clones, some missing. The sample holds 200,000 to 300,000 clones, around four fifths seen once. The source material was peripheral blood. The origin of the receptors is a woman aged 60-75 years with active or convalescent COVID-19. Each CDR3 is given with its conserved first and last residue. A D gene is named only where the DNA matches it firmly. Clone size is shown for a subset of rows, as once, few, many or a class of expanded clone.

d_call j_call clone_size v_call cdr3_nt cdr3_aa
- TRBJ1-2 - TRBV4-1 TGCGCCAGCAGCCAAGGCAACCAAGGGGCTAACTATGGCTACACCTTC CASSQGNQGANYGYTF
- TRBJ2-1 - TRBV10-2 TGCGCCAGCAGTGAGTTCTTGGGCGTACAAGGGGATGAGCAGTTCTTC CASSEFLGVQGDEQFF
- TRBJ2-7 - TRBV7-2 TGTGCCAGCAGACTTAACGAGGGCGGTGCCTACGAGCAGTACTTC CASRLNEGGAYEQYF
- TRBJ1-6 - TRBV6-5 TGTGCCAGCAGCCGAACAGGGAACCGTTCACCCCTCCACTTT CASSRTGNRSPLHF
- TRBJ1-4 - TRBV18 TGTGCCAGCTCACGGACATCCCCAGGAACTAATGAAAAACTGTTTTTT CASSRTSPGTNEKLFF
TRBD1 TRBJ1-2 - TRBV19 TGTGCCAGTAGACCGGGACAGGGTTCGTACTATGGCTACACCTTC CASRPGQGSYYGYTF
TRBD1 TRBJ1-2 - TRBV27 TGTGCCAGCGCCGACAGGGACTATGGCTACACCTTC CASADRDYGYTF
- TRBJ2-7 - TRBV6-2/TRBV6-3 TGTGCCAGCAGTTACATTGAGTACGAGCAGTACTTC CASSYIEYEQYF
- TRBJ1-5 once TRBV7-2 TGTGCCAGCAGCTCACAGGGTGGTCAGCCCCAGCATTTT CASSSQGGQPQHF
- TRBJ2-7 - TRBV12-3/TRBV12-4 TGTGCCAGCAGTTTACAGGGCCCCTACGAGCAGTACTTC CASSLQGPYEQYF
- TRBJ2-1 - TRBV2 TGTGCCAGCAGTGAAAGGGCCAGGGTATCCTACAATGAGCAGTTCTTC CASSERARVSYNEQFF
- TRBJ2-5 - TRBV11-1 TGTGCCAGCAGCTTAGCGCAGCGACAAGAGACCCAGTACTTC CASSLAQRQETQYF
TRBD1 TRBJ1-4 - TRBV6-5 TGTGCCAGCACCATACAGGGGTGGGTTGAAAAACTGTTTTTT CASTIQGWVEKLFF
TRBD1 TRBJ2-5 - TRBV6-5 TGTGCCAGCAGTTACCCGAGACAGGGTCGGGAGACCCAGTACTTC CASSYPRQGRETQYF
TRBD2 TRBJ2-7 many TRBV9 TGTGCCAGCAGCGTATACGACGCGGGGGGCCACGAGCAGTACTTC CASSVYDAGGHEQYF
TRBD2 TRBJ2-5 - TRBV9 TGTGCCAGCAGCCGCCTACCGGGACTAGCGGGGGGGCCGCTCCCCCAAGAGACCCAGTACTTC CASSRLPGLAGGPLPQETQYF
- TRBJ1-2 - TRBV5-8 TGTGCCAGCAGCCCCCAGGGATTGAACTATGGCTACACCTTC CASSPQGLNYGYTF
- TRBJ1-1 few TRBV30 TGTGCCTGGAAGCCGTCCACGAACACTGAAGCTTTCTTT CAWKPSTNTEAFF